This T cell receptor beta chain originates from a study of regulatory T cells in long-lasting Graves disease. General observations from the study: Persistent disease favored TRBV28, TRBJ1-2 and TRBJ2-5. Examination was confined to peripheral blood, excluding thyroid tissue.

Sequencing libraries for TCR beta were prepared with iRepertoire HTBI primers and Arm-PCR of CDR3 regions. TCRdb ran MiXCR on the multiplex PCR reads and lists one entry per CDR3 protein. The sample has about 530,000 distinct CDR3 sequences, about 16% seen once. The CDR3 extends over 14 amino acids. Trimming cost V 3 bases and J 1 base, with 9 bases left between them. Germline values: CDR1 SGHTA, CDR2 FQGTGA. This clonotype turned up a few times. Antigen: not known. Time point: newly diagnosed GD, antithyroid drugs for less than 3 months. The TCR library was prepared using RNA isolated from PBMCs. The same data also contributed to another study, on T cells in Graves' hyperthyroidism and ophthalmopathy. That paper notes: Newly diagnosed hyperthyroidism, duration under 2 months, in patients aged 18 to 65. Stable hyperthyroidism was told apart from ophthalmopathy by a model built on 13 V-J features.

Here the sequenced sample was peripheral blood mononuclear cells (PBMCs), taken at new diagnosis, from a patient treated with antithyroid drugs. The receptor's source is a woman between 40 and 65 years old with Graves disease. The gene calls are TRBV7-3 and TRBJ1-1, with unresolved D. Here the CDR3 reads CASSLVHGNTEAFF. The CDR3 nucleotides are TGTGCCAGCAGCTTGGTACACGGGAACACTGAAGCTTTCTTT. Based on the CDR3 plus reference TRBV7-3 and TRBJ1-1, the full variable domain is GAGVSQTPSNKVTEKGKYVELRCDPISGHTALYWYRQSLGQGPEFLIYFQGTGAADDSGLPNDRFFAVRPEGSVSTLKIQRTERGDSAVYLCASSLVHGNTEAFFGQGTRLTVV.